This T cell receptor beta chain was profiled in a study of blood T cell repertoires in COVID-19. Study summary: Nucleic acid was either cDNA or gDNA, and it came from T cells, B-cell-depleted T cells, or PBMCs.

Losses at the gene ends were 1 base for V and 2 bases for J; bases not matched to a gene: 5. The CDR3 is made up of 16 amino acids. CDR1 SGHRS and CDR2 YFSETQ come from the germline V gene. Sequencing was performed with immunoSEQ multiplex PCR; in TCRdb, only in-frame clones are kept and a portion is missing. The sample contains under 100,000 clones, 80% to 90% of which appear only once. This clone was seen only a few times. The sample consisted of peripheral blood. V gene TRBV5-1 combines with J gene TRBJ2-1; 8 positions match TRBD1. The source of this sequence is a man aged 50 or older with acute or convalescent COVID-19. As DNA, the CDR3 is TGCGCCAGCAGCTTGTTTGGACAGGGAGCCTACAATGAGCAGTTCTTC. Translated: CASSLFGQGAYNEQFF.